The present T cell receptor beta chain was sequenced within a study of blood T cell repertoires in COVID-19. On the study more broadly: Acute and convalescent COVID-19 specimens originated in the United States, Italy and Spain. Sample material is recorded as cDNA or gDNA derived from T cells, B-cell-depleted T cells, or PBMCs.

Participants were aged about 18 to 89 years from around 26 US areas. Methods used by the authors: Reference gene primer amplification gave nucleated cell count estimates. The data were produced by immunoSEQ multiplex PCR, yet TCRdb's version contains in-frame clones alone and is incomplete. V and J calls and clone size are as listed in that table; D and trimming were resolved from the DNA. The sample consists of 150,000 to 200,000 clones, 87% of them appearing once. CDR3 length equals 14 residues. From germline, CDR1 is MNHEY and CDR2 SVGAGI. V shed 5 bases and J shed 0 bases, with 9 bases lying between them.

The TCR comes from a woman aged 25-40 years who had recovered from COVID-19. The sequenced sample was PBMCs or T cells enriched from blood (not recorded which). The chain has TRBV6-5 and TRBJ2-3; tentative D call: TRBD2 (6 bases). The CDR3 is CASSRDLSTDTQYF. The CDR3, as DNA: TGTGCCAGCAGTCGGGACTTAAGCACAGATACGCAGTATTTT.